The rows below give T cell receptor beta chains drawn from one sample of a study of T cell responses to AZD1222 COVID-19 vaccine. Assay used: immunoSEQ multiplex PCR; TCRdb lists only in-frame clones, some missing. The top ten clones hold roughly 7.6% of a sample with approximately 150,000 clones, roughly 89% of them seen once. This sample comprised peripheral blood, obtained 28 days after the second dose of the MenACWY control vaccine. These receptors were obtained from an adult who received the MenACWY meningococcal vaccine as a control. The CDR3 runs from the conserved cysteine through the conserved F or W.

TRBJ2-2 TRBV2 CASSQTSLGELFF
TRBJ2-3 TRBV7-2 CASSSRVGSGRQTDTQYF
TRBJ1-6 TRBV18 CASSRTGDNSPLHF
TRBJ2-2 TRBV5-1 CASSPGTFNTGELFF
TRBJ1-1 TRBV28 CASSHPGDGNTEAFF
TRBJ2-1 TRBV24-1 CATSLGQSGGNNNEQFF
TRBJ2-7 TRBV27 CASTRTSAGEQYF
TRBJ2-1 TRBV11-2 CASTLGAAYNEQFF
TRBJ1-6 TRBV6-5 CASSDLQGANSPLHF
TRBJ2-5 TRBV19 CATKGARETQYF
TRBJ1-5 TRBV28 CASSLLTQGSGNQPQHF
TRBJ2-3 TRBV10-3 CASGPPNRGTGDTQYF
TRBJ2-5 TRBV7-2 CASTGTTMETQYF
TRBJ1-3 TRBV6-5 CASSLGTPGNTIYF
TRBJ2-5 TRBV6-4 CASSEGTGYQETQYF
TRBJ2-7 TRBV19 CASSIGWGQKAYEQYF
TRBJ2-7 TRBV30 CAWINRDEQYF
TRBJ2-3 TRBV24-1 CATSDPRLADTQYF
TRBJ2-5 TRBV7-6 CASSLGDGRSETQYF
TRBJ1-6 TRBV2 CASSERDRVSPLHF
TRBJ2-2 TRBV6-6 CASLSGQETGELFF
TRBJ1-2 TRBV5-1 CASSGTDNGYTF
TRBJ1-4 TRBV5-5 CASSLGTGGEKLFF
TRBJ2-5 TRBV2 CASSVAGGPRQETQYF
TRBJ2-7 TRBV6-5 CASSTQGGGEQYF
TRBJ2-1 TRBV4-3 CASSHVSGGASYNEQFF
TRBJ2-2 TRBV7-8 CASSLAHIPFIADGNTGELFF